These T cell receptor beta chains were read from a single sample in a study of multiple sclerosis patients with progressive multifocal leukoencephalopathy. Generated by immunoSEQ multiplex PCR, the TCRdb table keeps only in-frame clones and is missing some. The top ten clones hold under 4% of a sample with approximately 31,000 clones, about 88% of them seen once. The sequencing here drew on PBMCs, taken from a patient treated with natalizumab. These receptors were collected from a human donor with progressive multifocal leukoencephalopathy. The CDR3 runs from the conserved cysteine through the conserved F or W. The D gene is left open where the match is weak. Size is stated for part of the rows, as once, few or many counts, or as a class when the clone is expanded.

cdr3_length	v_call	d_call	clone_size	j_call	cdr3_aa	cdr3_nt
15	TRBV6-5	TRBD1	NA	TRBJ1-5	CASSSGTGETGPQHF	TGTGCCAGCAGTTCCGGGACAGGAGAAACTGGACCCCAGCATTTT
12	TRBV28	NA	NA	TRBJ2-2	CASGGNTGELFF	TGTGCCAGCGGGGGAAACACCGGGGAGCTGTTTTTT
14	TRBV7-2	TRBD1	NA	TRBJ1-5	CASSQTGPNQPQHF	TGTGCCAGCAGCCAGACAGGGCCCAATCAGCCCCAGCATTTT
11	TRBV12-5	NA	NA	TRBJ2-7	CASGLGGEQYF	TGTGCTAGTGGTTTGGGGGGCGAGCAGTACTTC
14	TRBV27	NA	NA	TRBJ2-3	CASGSRVVADTQYF	TGTGCCAGCGGCTCCAGGGTTGTGGCAGATACGCAGTATTTT
15	TRBV28	NA	NA	TRBJ1-5	CASSLVQGESQPQHF	TGTGCCAGCAGTTTAGTACAGGGAGAGAGTCAGCCCCAGCATTTT
12	TRBV10-1	NA	NA	TRBJ2-7	CASTGQFFEQYF	TGCGCCAGCACAGGACAGTTTTTTGAGCAGTACTTC
12	TRBV7-9	NA	NA	TRBJ2-7	CASSLGAREQYF	TGTGCCAGCAGCTTGGGGGCGAGGGAGCAGTACTTC
17	TRBV5-6	TRBD1	NA	TRBJ1-4	CASSSAGGGRGNEKLFF	TGTGCCAGCAGCTCCGCAGGGGGCGGGAGAGGAAATGAAAAACTGTTTTTT
15	TRBV9	NA	NA	TRBJ2-7	CASSVAGDRTYEQYF	TGTGCCAGCAGCGTAGCGGGGGATCGGACCTACGAGCAGTACTTC
14	TRBV28	NA	NA	TRBJ1-5	CASSLRGGGQPQHF	TGTGCCAGCAGTTTACGCGGTGGGGGGCAGCCCCAGCATTTT
18	TRBV15	NA	NA	TRBJ2-7	CATSRDYAQGGARGEQYF	TGTGCCACCAGCAGAGATTATGCGCAGGGGGGCGCGAGGGGCGAGCAGTACTTC
14	TRBV9	TRBD1	NA	TRBJ2-7	CASSVGQGYDEQYF	TGTGCCAGCAGCGTAGGACAGGGGTACGACGAGCAGTACTTC
16	TRBV27	NA	NA	TRBJ1-2	CARNLFPGVRNYGYTF	TGTGCCAGAAACCTTTTCCCCGGGGTTCGGAACTATGGCTACACCTTC
15	TRBV5-4	NA	NA	TRBJ2-7	CASSVRDGSSYEQYF	TGTGCCAGCAGCGTCCGGGACGGGAGCTCCTACGAGCAGTACTTC
14	TRBV4-2	NA	NA	TRBJ2-7	CASSTRDSSYEQYF	TGTGCCAGCAGCACCCGAGATAGTTCCTACGAGCAGTACTTC
15	TRBV5-1	NA	NA	TRBJ2-1	CASSLEAGYYNEQFF	TGCGCCAGCAGCTTGGAGGCGGGGTACTACAATGAACAGTTCTTC
17	TRBV4-1	TRBD2	NA	TRBJ2-6	CASSLAGGGSGANVLTF	TGCGCCAGCAGCCTAGCTGGGGGGGGCTCTGGGGCCAACGTCCTGACTTTC
11	TRBV27	NA	NA	TRBJ2-1	CASRRWAEQFF	TGTGCCAGCAGGCGCTGGGCTGAGCAGTTCTTC
14	TRBV6-1	NA	NA	TRBJ1-4	CASGRQTSNEKLFF	TGTGCCAGCGGGAGACAGACGTCTAATGAAAAACTGTTTTTT
15	TRBV10-3	TRBD1	NA	TRBJ2-3	CATILELSGQGSQYF	TGTGCCACCATTCTGGAGTTGTCGGGACAGGGGAGTCAATATTTT
12	TRBV30	NA	NA	TRBJ1-2	CAWNRVSYGYTF	TGTGCCTGGAACAGGGTATCTTATGGCTACACCTTC
15	TRBV27	NA	once	TRBJ1-5	CASREQGYSNQPQHF	TGTGCCAGCAGGGAACAGGGCTATAGCAATCAGCCCCAGCATTTT
16	TRBV9	NA	NA	TRBJ1-3	CASSVGWGFSGNTIYF	TGTGCCAGCAGCGTAGGTTGGGGGTTCTCTGGAAACACCATATATTTT
16	TRBV7-8	NA	few	TRBJ2-7	CASSAGGGQKNYEQYF	TGTGCCAGCAGCGCCGGGGGGGGACAGAAGAACTACGAGCAGTACTTC
16	TRBV7-2	NA	NA	TRBJ1-2	CASSLVYLDENYGYTF	TGTGCCAGCAGCTTAGTCTACTTGGACGAGAACTATGGCTACACCTTC
15	TRBV6-1	TRBD2	NA	TRBJ2-1	CASSKTSGSPNEQFF	TGTGCCAGCAGTAAGACTAGCGGGAGTCCGAATGAGCAGTTCTTC
14	TRBV6-5	NA	NA	TRBJ2-1	CASSPLPRQKEQFF	TGTGCCAGCAGCCCCCTACCCCGACAGAAAGAGCAGTTCTTC
15	TRBV6-1	NA	NA	TRBJ1-4	CASSEMRRTNEKLFF	TGTGCCAGCAGTGAAATGAGGCGGACTAATGAAAAACTGTTTTTT
15	TRBV5-6	NA	NA	TRBJ2-7	CASSLAAGRRIEQYF	TGTGCCAGCAGCTTGGCGGCAGGCCGCCGGATCGAGCAGTACTTC
14	TRBV11-2	NA	NA	TRBJ2-7	CASSRTEVLYEQYF	TGTGCCAGCAGCCGCACTGAGGTTCTGTACGAGCAGTACTTC
13	TRBV7-7	TRBD1	NA	TRBJ2-7	CASSADRGAGQYF	TGTGCTAGCAGCGCCGACAGGGGCGCAGGGCAGTACTTC
13	TRBV6-1	TRBD1	NA	TRBJ2-5	CASSADRGLEQYF	TGTGCCAGCAGCGCGGACAGGGGGCTTGAGCAGTACTTC
16	TRBV27	NA	NA	TRBJ2-2	CASSFWRGGGTGELFF	TGTGCCAGCAGTTTTTGGAGGGGTGGGGGCACCGGGGAGCTGTTTTTT
11	TRBV19	NA	NA	TRBJ2-7	CASPGGCEQYF	TGTGCCAGCCCCGGTGGGTGCGAGCAGTACTTC
17	TRBV18	NA	NA	TRBJ2-3	CASSPGTLVMITDTQYF	TGTGCCAGCTCGCCTGGGACTTTGGTTATGATCACAGATACGCAGTATTTT
14	TRBV6-5	NA	NA	TRBJ1-2	CASSYSLAGYGYTF	TGTGCCAGCAGTTACTCGTTGGCAGGCTATGGCTACACCTTC
14	TRBV7-8	NA	NA	TRBJ1-1	CASSSAGGRTEAFF	TGTGCCAGCAGCTCAGCAGGCGGGAGGACTGAAGCTTTCTTT
11	TRBV20-1	NA	NA	TRBJ1-2	CSARDQWGYTF	TGCAGTGCTAGAGATCAGTGGGGCTACACCTTC
10	TRBV6-1	NA	few	TRBJ2-7	CATAPNEQYF	TGTGCCACCGCCCCCAACGAGCAGTACTTC
13	TRBV4-3	TRBD1	NA	TRBJ2-7	CASSLKGAGEQYF	TGCGCCAGCAGTCTCAAGGGGGCCGGCGAGCAGTACTTC
14	TRBV5-5	TRBD1	NA	TRBJ2-7	CASSLGTGSNEQYF	TGTGCCAGCAGCTTGGGGACAGGGTCAAACGAGCAGTACTTC
16	TRBV5-6	TRBD2	NA	TRBJ2-7	CASSLGFASGSYEQYF	TGTGCCAGCAGCTTGGGTTTCGCTAGCGGGAGCTACGAGCAGTACTTC
21	TRBV28	TRBD2	NA	TRBJ2-3	CASSFALWGLAATRGTDTQYF	TGTGCCAGCAGTTTCGCCCTTTGGGGACTAGCGGCGACCCGTGGCACAGATACGCAGTATTTT
14	TRBV10-3	NA	few	TRBJ2-7	CAISGQGRSYEQYF	TGTGCCATCAGTGGTCAGGGTCGTTCCTACGAGCAGTACTTC
11	TRBV5-1	NA	few	TRBJ2-1	CASSLGGEQFF	TGCGCCAGCAGCTTAGGAGGTGAGCAGTTCTTC
13	TRBV29-1	NA	NA	TRBJ1-1	CSVVHQGNTEAFF	TGCAGCGTTGTCCACCAGGGGAACACTGAAGCTTTCTTT
14	TRBV19	NA	NA	TRBJ1-2	CASRPPQGQNGYTF	TGTGCCAGTCGTCCCCCACAGGGCCAGAATGGCTACACCTTC
14	TRBV25-1	NA	NA	TRBJ2-2	CASSGGLDTGELFF	TGTGCCAGCAGTGGTGGGCTCGACACCGGGGAGCTGTTTTTT
15	TRBV11-2	NA	NA	TRBJ2-5	CASSSGDREGETQYF	TGTGCCAGCAGCTCGGGAGACAGGGAAGGGGAGACCCAGTACTTC
12	TRBV10-3	TRBD1	NA	TRBJ2-7	CAIRTGGYEQYF	TGTGCCATAAGGACAGGGGGATACGAGCAGTACTTC
13	TRBV6-4	NA	few	TRBJ2-2	CASSEGHTGELFF	TGTGCCAGCAGTGAGGGACACACCGGGGAGCTGTTTTTT
17	TRBV7-9	TRBD2	NA	TRBJ2-5	CASRLPSASGRQETQYF	TGTGCCAGCAGACTTCCCAGTGCTAGCGGGAGACAAGAGACCCAGTACTTC
12	TRBV2	NA	once	TRBJ2-7	CADSRDSYEQYF	TGTGCCGACTCCCGGGACTCCTACGAGCAGTACTTC
14	TRBV5-1	NA	NA	TRBJ2-7	CASSSDGGPYEQYF	TGCGCCAGCAGCTCCGACGGGGGGCCCTACGAGCAGTACTTC
17	TRBV7-2	TRBD2	NA	TRBJ2-2	CASSLAATGGRPGELFF	TGTGCCAGCAGCTTAGCGGCCACGGGAGGGCGGCCCGGGGAGCTGTTTTTT
14	TRBV29-1	NA	NA	TRBJ1-1	CSAPGPRGNTEAFF	TGCAGCGCCCCAGGACCAAGGGGGAACACTGAAGCTTTCTTT
16	TRBV28	TRBD1	NA	TRBJ2-1	CASRTGTAGSYNEQFF	TGTGCCAGCAGAACGGGGACAGCAGGGTCCTACAATGAGCAGTTCTTC